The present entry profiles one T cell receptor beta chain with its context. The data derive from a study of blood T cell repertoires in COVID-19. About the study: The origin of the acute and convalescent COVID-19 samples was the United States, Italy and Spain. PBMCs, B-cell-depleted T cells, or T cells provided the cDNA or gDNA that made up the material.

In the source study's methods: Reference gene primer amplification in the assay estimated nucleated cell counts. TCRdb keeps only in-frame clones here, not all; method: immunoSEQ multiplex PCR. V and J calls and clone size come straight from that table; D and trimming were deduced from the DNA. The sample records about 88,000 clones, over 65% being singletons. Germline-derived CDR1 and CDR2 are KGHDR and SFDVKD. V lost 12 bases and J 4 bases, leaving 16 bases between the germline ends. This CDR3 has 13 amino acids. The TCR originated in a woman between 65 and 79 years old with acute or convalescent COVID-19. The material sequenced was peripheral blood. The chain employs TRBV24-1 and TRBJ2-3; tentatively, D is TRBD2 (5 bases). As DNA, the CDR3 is TGTGCCGCCTCGGACCCCGGGGCAGATACGCAGTATTTT. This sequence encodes CAASDPGADTQYF.